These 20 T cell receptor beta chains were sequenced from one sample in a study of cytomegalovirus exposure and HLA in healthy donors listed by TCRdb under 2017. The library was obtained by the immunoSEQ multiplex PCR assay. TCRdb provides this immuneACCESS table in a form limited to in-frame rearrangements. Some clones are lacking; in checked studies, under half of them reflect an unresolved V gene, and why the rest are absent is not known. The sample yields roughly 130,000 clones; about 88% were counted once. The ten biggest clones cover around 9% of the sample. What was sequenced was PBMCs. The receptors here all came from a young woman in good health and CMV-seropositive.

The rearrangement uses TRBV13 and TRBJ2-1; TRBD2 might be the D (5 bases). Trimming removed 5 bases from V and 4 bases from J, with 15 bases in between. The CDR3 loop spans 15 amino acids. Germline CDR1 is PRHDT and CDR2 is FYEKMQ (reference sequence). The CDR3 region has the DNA TGTGCCAGCAGCCTACTAGGTACTAAATACAATGAGCAGTTCTTC. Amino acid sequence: CASSLLGTKYNEQFF.

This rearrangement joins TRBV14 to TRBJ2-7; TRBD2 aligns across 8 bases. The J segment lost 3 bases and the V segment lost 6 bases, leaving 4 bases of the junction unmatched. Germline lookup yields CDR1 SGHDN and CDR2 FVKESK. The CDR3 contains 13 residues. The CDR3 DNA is TGTGCCAGCAGTCAGCGGGGGATCTACGAGCAGTACTTC. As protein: CASSQRGIYEQYF.

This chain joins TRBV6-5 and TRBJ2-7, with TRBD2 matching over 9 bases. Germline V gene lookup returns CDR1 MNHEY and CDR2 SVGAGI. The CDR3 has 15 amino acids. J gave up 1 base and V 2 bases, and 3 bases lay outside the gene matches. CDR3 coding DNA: TGTGCCAGCAGTTACGGGCGGGGGGGATCCTACGAGCAGTACTTC. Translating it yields CASSYGRGGSYEQYF.

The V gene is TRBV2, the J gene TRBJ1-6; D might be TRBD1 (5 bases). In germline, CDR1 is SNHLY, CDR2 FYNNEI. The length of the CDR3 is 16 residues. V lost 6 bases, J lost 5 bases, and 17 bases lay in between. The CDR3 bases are TGTGCCAGCAGCCCCGTAACGGGGGGGGATAATTCACCCCTCCACTTT. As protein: CASSPVTGGDNSPLHF.

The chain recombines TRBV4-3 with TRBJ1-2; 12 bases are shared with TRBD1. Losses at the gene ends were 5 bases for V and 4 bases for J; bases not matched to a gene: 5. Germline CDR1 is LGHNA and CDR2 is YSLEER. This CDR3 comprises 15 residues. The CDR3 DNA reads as TGCGCCAGCAGCGCAGGGACAGGGGGCGCCTATGGCTACACCTTC. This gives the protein CASSAGTGGAYGYTF.

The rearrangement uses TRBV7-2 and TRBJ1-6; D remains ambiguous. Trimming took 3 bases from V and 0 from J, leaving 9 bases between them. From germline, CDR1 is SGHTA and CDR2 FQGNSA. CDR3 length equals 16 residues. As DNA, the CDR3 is TGTGCCAGCAGCTTCTCATCGAGCTCCTATAATTCACCCCTCCACTTT. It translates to CASSFSSSSYNSPLHF.

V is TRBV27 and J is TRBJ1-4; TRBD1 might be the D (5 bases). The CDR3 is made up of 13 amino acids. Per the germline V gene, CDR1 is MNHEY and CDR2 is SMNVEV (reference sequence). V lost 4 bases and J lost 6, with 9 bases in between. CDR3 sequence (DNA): TGTGCCAGCAGTTCCCGGGGGGATGAAAAACTGTTTTTT. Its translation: CASSSRGDEKLFF.

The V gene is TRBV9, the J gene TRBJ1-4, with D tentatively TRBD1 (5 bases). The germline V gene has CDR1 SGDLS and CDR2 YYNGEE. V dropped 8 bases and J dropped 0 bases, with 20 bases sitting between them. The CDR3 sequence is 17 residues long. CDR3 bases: TGTGCCAGGCCCGCGAATTCTGGGGCCGCAACTAATGAAAAACTGTTTTTT. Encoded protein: CARPANSGAATNEKLFF.

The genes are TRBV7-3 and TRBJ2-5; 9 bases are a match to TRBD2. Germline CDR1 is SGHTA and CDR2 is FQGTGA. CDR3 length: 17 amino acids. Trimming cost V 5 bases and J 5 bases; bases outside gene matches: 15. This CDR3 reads CASSPGASGDRGETQYF. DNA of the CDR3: TGTGCCAGCAGCCCAGGGGCTAGCGGGGACCGGGGGGAGACCCAGTACTTC.

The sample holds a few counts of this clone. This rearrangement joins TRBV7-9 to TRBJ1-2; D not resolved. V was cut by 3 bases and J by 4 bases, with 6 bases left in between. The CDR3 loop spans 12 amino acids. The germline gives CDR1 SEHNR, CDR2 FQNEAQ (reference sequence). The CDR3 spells CASSLGVYGYTF. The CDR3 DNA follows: TGTGCCAGCAGCTTGGGAGTCTATGGCTACACCTTC.

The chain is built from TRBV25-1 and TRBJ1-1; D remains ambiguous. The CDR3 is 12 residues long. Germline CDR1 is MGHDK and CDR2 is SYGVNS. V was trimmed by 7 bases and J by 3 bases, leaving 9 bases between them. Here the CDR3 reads CASIDRDTEAFF. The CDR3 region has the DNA TGTGCCAGCATTGACCGAGACACTGAAGCTTTCTTT.

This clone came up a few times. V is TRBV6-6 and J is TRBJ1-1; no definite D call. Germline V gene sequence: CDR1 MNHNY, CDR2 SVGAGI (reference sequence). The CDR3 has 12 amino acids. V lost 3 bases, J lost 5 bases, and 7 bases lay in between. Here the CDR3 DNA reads TGTGCCAGCAGTTATGAGGAGACTGAAGCTTTCTTT. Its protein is CASSYEETEAFF.

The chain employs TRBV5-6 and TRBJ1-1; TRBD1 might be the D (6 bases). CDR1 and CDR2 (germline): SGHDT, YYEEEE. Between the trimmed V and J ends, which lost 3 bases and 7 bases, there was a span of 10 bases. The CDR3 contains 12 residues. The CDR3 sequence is CASSSWTDEAFF. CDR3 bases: TGTGCCAGCAGCTCCTGGACAGATGAAGCTTTCTTT.

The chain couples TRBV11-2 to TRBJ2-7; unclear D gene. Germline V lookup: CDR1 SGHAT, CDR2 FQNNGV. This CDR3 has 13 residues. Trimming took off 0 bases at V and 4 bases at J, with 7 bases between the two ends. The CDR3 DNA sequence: TGTGCCAGCAGCTTAGACTCAGGTTACGAGCAGTACTTC. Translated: CASSLDSGYEQYF.

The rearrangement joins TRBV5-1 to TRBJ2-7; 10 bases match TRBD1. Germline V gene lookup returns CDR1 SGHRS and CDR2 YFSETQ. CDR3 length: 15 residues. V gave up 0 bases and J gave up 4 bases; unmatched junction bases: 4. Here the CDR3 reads CASSLVTGGLYEQYF. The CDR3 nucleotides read TGCGCCAGCAGCTTGGTGACAGGGGGCTTATACGAGCAGTACTTC.

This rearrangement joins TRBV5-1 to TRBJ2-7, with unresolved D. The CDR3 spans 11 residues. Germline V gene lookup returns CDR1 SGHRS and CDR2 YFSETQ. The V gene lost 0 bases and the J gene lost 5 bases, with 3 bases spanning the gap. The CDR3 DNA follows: TGCGCCAGCAGCTTGGCTGACGAGCAGTACTTC. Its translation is CASSLADEQYF.

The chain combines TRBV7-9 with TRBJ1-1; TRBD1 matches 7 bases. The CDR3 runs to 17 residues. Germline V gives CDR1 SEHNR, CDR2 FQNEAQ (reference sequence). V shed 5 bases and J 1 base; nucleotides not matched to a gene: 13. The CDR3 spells CASSPLGRTGENTEAFF. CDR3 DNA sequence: TGTGCCAGCAGCCCCCTAGGGCGGACAGGCGAGAACACTGAAGCTTTCTTT.

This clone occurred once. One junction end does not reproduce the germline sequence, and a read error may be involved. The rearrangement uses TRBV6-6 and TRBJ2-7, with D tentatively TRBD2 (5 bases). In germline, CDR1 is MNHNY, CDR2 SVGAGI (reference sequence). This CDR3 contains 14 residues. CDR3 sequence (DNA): TGTGCCAGCAGTCACTCGGACTCGGGCAACGAGCAGTACTTC. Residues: CASSHSDSGNEQYF.

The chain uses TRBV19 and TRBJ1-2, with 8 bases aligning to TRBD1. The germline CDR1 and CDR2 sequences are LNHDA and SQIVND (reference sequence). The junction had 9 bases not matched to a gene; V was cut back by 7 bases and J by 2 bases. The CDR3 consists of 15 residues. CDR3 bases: TGTGCCAGTACCATAGGGAGGACAGGGAACTATGGCTACACCTTC. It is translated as CASTIGRTGNYGYTF.

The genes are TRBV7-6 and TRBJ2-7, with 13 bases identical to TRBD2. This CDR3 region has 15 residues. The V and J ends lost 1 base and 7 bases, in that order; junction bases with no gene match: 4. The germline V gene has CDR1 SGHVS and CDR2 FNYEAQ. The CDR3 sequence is CASSLGLAGGQEQYF. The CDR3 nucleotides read TGTGCCAGCAGCTTAGGACTAGCGGGGGGACAAGAGCAGTACTTC.